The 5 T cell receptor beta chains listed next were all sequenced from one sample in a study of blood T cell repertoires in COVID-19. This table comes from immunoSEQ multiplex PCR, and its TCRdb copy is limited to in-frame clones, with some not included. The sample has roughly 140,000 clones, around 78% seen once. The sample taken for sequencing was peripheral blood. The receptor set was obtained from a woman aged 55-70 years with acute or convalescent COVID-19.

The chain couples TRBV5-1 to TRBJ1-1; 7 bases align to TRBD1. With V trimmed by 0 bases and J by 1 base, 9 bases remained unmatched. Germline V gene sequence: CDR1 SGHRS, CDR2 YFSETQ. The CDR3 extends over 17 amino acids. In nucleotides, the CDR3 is TGCGCCAGCAGCTTGGCAAATTCCGGGACAGCGAACACTGAAGCTTTCTTT. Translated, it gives CASSLANSGTANTEAFF.

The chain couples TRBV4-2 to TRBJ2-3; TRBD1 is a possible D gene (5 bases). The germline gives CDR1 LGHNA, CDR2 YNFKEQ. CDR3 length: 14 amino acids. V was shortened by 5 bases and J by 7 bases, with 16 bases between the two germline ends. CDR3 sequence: CASSLSGFGNTQYF. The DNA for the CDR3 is TGTGCCAGCAGCTTGTCAGGGTTTGGGAATACGCAGTATTTT.

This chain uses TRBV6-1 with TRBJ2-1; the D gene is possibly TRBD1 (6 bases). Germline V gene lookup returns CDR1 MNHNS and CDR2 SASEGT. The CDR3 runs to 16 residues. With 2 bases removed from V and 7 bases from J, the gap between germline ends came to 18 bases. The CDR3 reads CASSERGNRALNEQFF. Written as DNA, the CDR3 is TGTGCCAGCAGTGAAAGGGGAAACAGGGCTCTAAATGAGCAGTTCTTC.

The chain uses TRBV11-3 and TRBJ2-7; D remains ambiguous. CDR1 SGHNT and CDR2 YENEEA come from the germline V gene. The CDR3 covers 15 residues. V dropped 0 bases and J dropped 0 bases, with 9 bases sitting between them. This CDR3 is CASSLEPGSSYEQYF. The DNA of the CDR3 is TGTGCCAGCAGCTTAGAACCGGGTAGCTCCTACGAGCAGTACTTC. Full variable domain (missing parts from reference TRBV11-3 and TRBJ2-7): EAGVVQSPRYKIIEKKQPVAFWCNPISGHNTLYWYLQNLGQGPELLIRYENEEAVDDSQLPKDRFSAERLKGVDSTLKIQPAELGDSAVYLCASSLEPGSSYEQYFGPGTRLTVT.

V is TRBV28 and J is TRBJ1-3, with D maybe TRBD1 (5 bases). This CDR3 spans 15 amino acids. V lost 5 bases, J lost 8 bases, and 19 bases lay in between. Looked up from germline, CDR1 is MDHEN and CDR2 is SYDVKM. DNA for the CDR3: TGTGCCAGCAGTACTACAGGCGGTCTTCTTGACACCATATATTTT. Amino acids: CASSTTGGLLDTIYF.